This TCR beta chain was retrieved from a study of cytomegalovirus exposure and HLA in healthy donors (dated by TCRdb to between 2016 and 2019). With regard to the full study: An earlier analysis of some 500 of the donors reported about 290 Gb of sequence data and some 100 million unique TCR beta sequences from 150 million to 200 million T cells. On average, roughly 240,000 unique TCR beta nucleotide sequences were sequenced per donor among some 420 genotyped donors of the cohort, with about 19% of those sequences being non-productive. The study used immunosequencing to profile the T cell repertoires of approximately 630 subjects and linked those repertoires to cytomegalovirus serostatus. Five DR-DQ haplotypes were handled as single units for association and clustering, since linkage in the cohort was strong. An early release covering just under 650 HLA-typed donors comprised roughly 300 gigabases of sequencing data and about 90 million unique TCR sequences. Class I and class II HLA loci were covered by the typing at four-digit resolution. A later analysis re-examined previously published TCR beta repertoires from more than 600 donors and added high-resolution HLA genotyping to investigate patterns of TCR occurrence. The study aimed to test whether signatures of past pathogen exposure could be identified by cataloging public T cell receptors. A separate validation cohort of 100 to 150 different subjects was used in addition to the roughly 670-subject first cohort. Rather than using new phenotypic data, the later analysis identified candidate immune exposures from TCR beta sequences and from how often those sequences occurred across donors. In a later genetic analysis, genome-wide SNP genotypes for 398 of the 666 donors were used, and that subset was treated as a discovery cohort. Donor age, sex, ethnicity and CMV serostatus were collected together with the repertoire data. To predict cytomegalovirus infection status, the study combined high-throughput TCR immunosequencing, statistical association of individual TCRs with disease status, and machine learning. Of the 398 genotyped donors, approximately 83% fell in the genetic ancestry cluster associated with self-reported Caucasian donors. Typing coverage varied by locus: about 620-630 donors for A, B, C, DRB1 and DQB1; approximately 560 for DQA1; around 610 for DPA1; some 470 for DPB1. All discovery cohort repertoires had been generated on a single sequencing platform. An earlier analysis of around 580 of the donors used high-throughput TCR beta sequencing to judge whether each TCR beta V gene segment behaved as functional or pseudogenic.

About this clone itself: Its target antigen remains unknown. Per-base qualities were not stored, and no clone one base away is much larger.

CDR1 and CDR2 (SGDLS, YYNGEE) derive from the germline V gene. There are 14 amino acids in the CDR3, from cysteine to phenylalanine inclusive. Here the CDR3 DNA is all that survives: 42 bases in frame from base 1. V and J are truncated by 4 bases and 3 bases respectively, leaving an intervening sequence of 13 bases. The cohort consisted of 666 healthy bone marrow donors. Cohort members were all nominally healthy when sampled, although unrecorded immune exposures were likely present. The donor was CMV seronegative and belonged to the group of more than 300 seronegative cohort members. A peripheral blood sample was provided by each donor, and peripheral blood mononuclear cells were used for TCR beta sequencing. Genomic DNA extraction from the blood cell samples was performed with the Qiagen DNeasy Blood Extraction Kit. General conclusions and limits of the study: This cohort had only TCR beta chains sequenced, and the lack of alpha or paired-chain data limited which features could be detected. For the cohort, immune exposure information was limited to CMV serostatus. The study gave a list of more than 150 TCR beta chains associated with cytomegalovirus. According to a later analysis, TCR association rates differed among HLA loci, with DRB1 alleles showing the most associated TCRs and HLA-C alleles showing the fewest. A further reported finding was that TCR beta sequences accurately predicted the HLA-A and HLA-B alleles for most subjects in the first cohort. A later analysis associated 17,000 or so TCR beta sequences with specific HLA alleles at a false discovery rate of 0.05. Broadly in line with IMGT annotations, most TCR beta V segments showed up in productive rearrangements about 87% or about 30% of the time in an earlier analysis of some 590 of the donors. Assigning TCR associations to individual alleles was difficult when HLA alleles, especially DR and DQ, strongly co-occurred. In a later genetic analysis, fewer N-insertions in productive TCRs were reported among donors in an Asian-associated ancestry cluster than the approximately 670-donor mean. Linkage disequilibrium might explain the correlated functional status among segregating V segments, but an unknown experimental factor could not be ruled out. Three of the identified cytomegalovirus-associated TCR beta chains were confirmed in vitro to be specific for cytomegalovirus antigens. Because HLA typing was missing for some donors at each locus, association tests included only the typed subset. It was suggested by the authors that the approach could potentially be generalized to other disease states and immunological phenotypes. Some IMGT-functional V segments, including TRBV6-2 and TRBV6-3, could not be distinguished by the 87-base-pair reads and were therefore excluded. A cluster of highly shared sequence variants was judged likely to be a technical artifact of the sequencing pipeline. The presence/absence analyses assumed that sequencing depth was roughly uniform across donors, and that assumption may not be true. Some 15 rarely observed V segments, including chromosome 9 orphons, were excluded from the earlier analysis of just under 600 of the donors because counts were too low. A later analysis found that HLA-associated TCR beta chains were more clonally expanded and had lower generation probabilities than equally common non-associated chains. In a later analysis, several top co-occurrence clusters were reported to appear linked to parvovirus B19, influenza, CMV and Epstein-Barr virus. Across donors, most TCR sequences were observed very rarely, whereas some public TCRs were present in many individuals. The classifier was reported to diagnose cytomegalovirus status with high specificity and sensitivity in both the original and validation cohorts. A later genetic analysis associated a missense DCLRE1C variant with V-gene and J-gene trimming of TCR beta chains, and an independent cohort replicated the association. Most CMV-associated TCR beta chains appeared to be HLA-restricted in a later analysis, and the HLA associations seemed to be driven largely by CMV exposure.

The library was built by means of the immunoSEQ multiplex PCR assay. The multiplex PCR relied on a mix of 60 forward primers for TCR Vbeta segments and 13 reverse primers for TCR Jbeta segments. The CDR3 region of rearranged TCR beta genes was amplified from genomic DNA with a multiplex PCR assay. The Illumina HiSeq System was used to sequence the amplified TCR beta libraries as 87-base-pair reads. In the original analysis: A later analysis tallied tens of millions of unique TCR beta chains across the 610 or so repertoires, and about 10 million of those chains were shared by two or more donors. A nearest-neighbor algorithm error-corrected the raw reads and collapsed the reads into unique sequences, merging closely related sequences to remove PCR and sequencing errors. To assign V, D and J gene segments, CDR3 sequences were aligned to IMGT reference sequences. For a sequence to be retained, at least a six-nucleotide match to both a V gene segment and a J gene segment was required. A rearrangement counted as productive if the CDR3 had no stop codons and remained in frame with V and J, and every other rearrangement counted as non-productive. CDR3 was defined by IMGT convention, running from the second conserved V-encoded cysteine to the conserved J-encoded phenylalanine. The earlier analysis of 587 of the donors excluded sequences that lacked an unambiguous match to a single V gene segment. An earlier analysis of a few hundred of the donors called V segments functional above 56.7% productive rearrangements and segregating when the between-donor standard deviation exceeded 5%. A statistical classification framework was built to diagnose cytomegalovirus status from the catalog of TCR beta chain sequences. In a later analysis, V and J genes were assigned by comparing TCR nucleotide sequences against IMGT/GENE-DB human TR gene sequences. The TCRdist pipeline was used in a later analysis to assign CDR3 sequences and most-parsimonious VDJ recombination scenarios. In a later analysis, every TCR beta chain was defined by the combination of its CDR3 amino acid sequence and its V-gene family, and reads without a unique V-gene family were dropped. To address suspected cross-contamination and a sequencing artifact, a later analysis removed around 590 highly shared, low-generation-probability nucleotide sequences. In a later analysis, a clonal expansion index for each public chain was calculated from normalized within-repertoire ranks of inferred template counts. In a later analysis, generation probabilities were computed using a VDJ recombination model fitted to out-of-frame rearrangements, and the results were checked against IGoR. In a later analysis, hypergeometric tests were used to score TCR-TCR, TCR-HLA and TCR-CMV co-occurrence, with a repertoire-size bias correction applied to TCR pairs. A later analysis estimated false discovery rates by permuting HLA or CMV assignments 20 times. In a later analysis, co-occurring TCRs were grouped using DBSCAN, with TCRdist sequence similarity added in when clustering inside HLA-allele-positive subsets. Repertoires with fewer than 30,000 or more than 120,000 public chains, plus five repertoires with anomalous nucleotide sharing, were excluded from co-occurrence clustering. TCRdb stores this immuneACCESS table with in-frame sequences only. Part of the clones is absent; in the studies checked, under half of the shortfall reflects unresolved V genes, and no reason is known for the rest. V and J calls plus clone size are reproduced from that table; the DNA served to infer D and trimming. The sample table lists over 130,000 clones, more than 70% of them with a count of one. The ten largest clonotypes hold around 2.5% of the sample.

Source material: PBMCs. The clonotype comes from a man in his forties or fifties in good health and CMV-seronegative. This sequence uses TRBV9 and TRBJ1-1, with the D segment identity uncertain. The CDR3 in this case is CASSTDGLDTEAFF. DNA sequence: TGTGCCAGCAGCACTGACGGACTGGACACTGAAGCTTTCTTT.